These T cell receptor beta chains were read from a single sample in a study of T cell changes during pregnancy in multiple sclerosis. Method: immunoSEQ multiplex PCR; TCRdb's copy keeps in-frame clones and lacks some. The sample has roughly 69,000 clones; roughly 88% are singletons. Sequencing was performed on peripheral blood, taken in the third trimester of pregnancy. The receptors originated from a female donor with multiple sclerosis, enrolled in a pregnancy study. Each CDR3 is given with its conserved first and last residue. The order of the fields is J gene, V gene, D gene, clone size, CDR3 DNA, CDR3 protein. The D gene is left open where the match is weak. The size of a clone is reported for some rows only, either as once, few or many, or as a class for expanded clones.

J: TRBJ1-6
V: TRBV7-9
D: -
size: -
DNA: TGTGCCAGCAGCTTCTCCCCGAGTAATTCACCCCTCCACTTT
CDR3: CASSFSPSNSPLHF

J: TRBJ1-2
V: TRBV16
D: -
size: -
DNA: TGTGCCAGCAGCCAATCGAGGGCAGGCAACTATGGCTACACCTTC
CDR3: CASSQSRAGNYGYTF

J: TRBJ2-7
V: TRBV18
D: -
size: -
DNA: TGTGCCAGCTCTCCTTCCTTCGCCTACGAGCAGTACTTC
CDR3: CASSPSFAYEQYF

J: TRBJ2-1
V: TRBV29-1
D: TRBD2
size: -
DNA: TGCAGCTTTGGACGGGGACTAGCGGGGGGGAATGAGCAGTTCTTC
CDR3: CSFGRGLAGGNEQFF

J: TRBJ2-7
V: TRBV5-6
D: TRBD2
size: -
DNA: TGTGCCAGCAGCCTAACGGGACTAGCGGGGGTTCCATACGAGCAGTACTTC
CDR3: CASSLTGLAGVPYEQYF

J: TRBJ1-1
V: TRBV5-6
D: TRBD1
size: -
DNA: TGTGCCAGCAGCCTATACAGGGGGCCCACTGAAGCTTTCTTT
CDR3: CASSLYRGPTEAFF

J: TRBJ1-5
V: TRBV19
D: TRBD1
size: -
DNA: TGTGCCAGTAGTATAGATGACAGGGTTGGTCAGCCCCAGCATTTT
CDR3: CASSIDDRVGQPQHF

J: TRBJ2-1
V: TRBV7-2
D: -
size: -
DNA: TGTGCCAGCAGCCAGGGCGGGACCCAGGCAACCTACAATGAGCAGTTCTTC
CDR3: CASSQGGTQATYNEQFF

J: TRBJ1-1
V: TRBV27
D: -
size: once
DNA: TGTGCCAGCAGTTTGCAGGGTGAGAGCACTGAAGCTTTCTTT
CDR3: CASSLQGESTEAFF

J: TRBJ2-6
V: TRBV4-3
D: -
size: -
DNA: TGCGCCAGCAGCCGGGGCAGAAGCTCTGGGGCCAACGTCCTGACTTTC
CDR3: CASSRGRSSGANVLTF

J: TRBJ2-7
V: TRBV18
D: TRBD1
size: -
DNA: TGTGCCAGCTCACCACCCCCCGGCAGGGGGCTCTCCTACGAGCAGTACTTC
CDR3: CASSPPPGRGLSYEQYF

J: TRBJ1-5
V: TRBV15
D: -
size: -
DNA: TGTGCCACCAGCAGAGTGGTGGTAGGAGGGAATGAAAACCAGCCCCAGCATTTT
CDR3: CATSRVVVGGNENQPQHF

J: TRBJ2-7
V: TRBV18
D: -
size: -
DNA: TGTGCCAGCTCACCAGAGCAGGTGTACGAGCAGTACTTC
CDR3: CASSPEQVYEQYF

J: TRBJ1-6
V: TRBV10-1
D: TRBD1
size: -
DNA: TGCGCCAGCCCCGAGGGAGACAGGGACAACCCCCGCCCTTTTGGAAATTCACCCCTCCACTTT
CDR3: CASPEGDRDNPRPFGNSPLHF

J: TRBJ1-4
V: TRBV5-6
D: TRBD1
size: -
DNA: TGTGCCAGCAGCTTGTGGCAGGGGGAGATGTTTTTT
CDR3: CASSLWQGEMFF

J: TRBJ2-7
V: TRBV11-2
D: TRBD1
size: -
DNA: TGTGCCAGCAGCTTTACAGGGGTGGACGAGCAGTACTTC
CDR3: CASSFTGVDEQYF

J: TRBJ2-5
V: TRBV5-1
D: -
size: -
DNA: TGCGCCAGCAGCTCGGGCCCGGCGGGACCCCAAGAGACCCAGTACTTC
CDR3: CASSSGPAGPQETQYF

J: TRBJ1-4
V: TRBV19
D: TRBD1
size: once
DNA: TGTGCCAGTAGTTCCCGATCAGGGGGCGGGCATGAAAAACTGTTTTTT
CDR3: CASSSRSGGGHEKLFF

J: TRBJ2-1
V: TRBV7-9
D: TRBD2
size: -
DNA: TGTGCCAGCAGCTTAGAAGCGGGGGCTCGGAATGAGCAGTTCTTC
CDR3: CASSLEAGARNEQFF

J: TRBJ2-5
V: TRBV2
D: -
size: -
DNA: TGTGCCAGCAGTTATTCAGGGGCTCAAGAGACCCAGTACTTC
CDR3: CASSYSGAQETQYF

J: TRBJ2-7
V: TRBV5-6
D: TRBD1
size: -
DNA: TGTGCCAGCAGCTCCCTAGGACAGGGACCAAAGTACGAGCAGTACTTC
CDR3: CASSSLGQGPKYEQYF

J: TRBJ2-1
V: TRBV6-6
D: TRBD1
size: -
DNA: TGTGCCAGCACCCTACAGGGGGTAGAGCAGTTCTTC
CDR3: CASTLQGVEQFF

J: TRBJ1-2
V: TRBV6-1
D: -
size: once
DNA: TGTGCCAGCACCCCAGCGGAGTGGGGTGGCTACACCTTC
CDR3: CASTPAEWGGYTF

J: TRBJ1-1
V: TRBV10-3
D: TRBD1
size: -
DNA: TGTGCCATCAGTGATAGGGGGCTGAGGACTGAAGCTTTCTTT
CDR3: CAISDRGLRTEAFF

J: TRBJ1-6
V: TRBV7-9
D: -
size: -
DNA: TGTGCCAGCAGCTTAGCCAGAGAGGTCCTCCACTTT
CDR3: CASSLAREVLHF

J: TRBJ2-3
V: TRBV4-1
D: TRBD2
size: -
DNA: TGCGCCAGCAGCCACCCAGGACTAGCGGGGGGGCCGGATCGAGATACGCAGTATTTT
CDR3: CASSHPGLAGGPDRDTQYF

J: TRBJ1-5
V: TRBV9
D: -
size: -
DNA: TGTGCCAGCAGCGTAGGAGTGTCGAGCAATCAGCCCCAGCATTTT
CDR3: CASSVGVSSNQPQHF

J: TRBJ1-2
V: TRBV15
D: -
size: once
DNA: TGTGCCACCAGTCGTTCTTCTAACTATGGCTACACCTTC
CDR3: CATSRSSNYGYTF

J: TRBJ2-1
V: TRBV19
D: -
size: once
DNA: TGTGCCAGTAGTATGGCTAGCAACGGCGCCAATGAGCAGTTCTTC
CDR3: CASSMASNGANEQFF

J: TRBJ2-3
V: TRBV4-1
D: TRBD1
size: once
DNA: TGCGCCAGCAGCCAGACCGGGACAGGGGGGTTTGGGACAGATACGCAGTATTTT
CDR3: CASSQTGTGGFGTDTQYF

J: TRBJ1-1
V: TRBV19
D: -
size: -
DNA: TGTGCCAGTAGTATCGGGTGGCAGGGCACTGAAGCTTTCTTT
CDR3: CASSIGWQGTEAFF

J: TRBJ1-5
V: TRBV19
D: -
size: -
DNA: TGTGCCAGTAGGATGACAAGAACTAGCAATCAGCCCCAGCATTTT
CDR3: CASRMTRTSNQPQHF

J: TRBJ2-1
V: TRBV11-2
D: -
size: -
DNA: TGTGCCAGCAGCTTAGTCGGGAATGAGCAGTTCTTC
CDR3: CASSLVGNEQFF

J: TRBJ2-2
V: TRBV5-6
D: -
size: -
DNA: TGTGCCAGCAGCTTGGCCCTCGGGGAGCTGTTTTTT
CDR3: CASSLALGELFF

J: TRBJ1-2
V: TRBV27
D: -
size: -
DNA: TGTGCCAGCAGGTCCTTCCGTGAAGAGTATGGCTACACCTTC
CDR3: CASRSFREEYGYTF

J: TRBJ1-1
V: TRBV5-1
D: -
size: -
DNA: TGCGCCAGCAGCTTGGTTCCCTGGGTGGACGGAGGGACCGGGGACACTGAAGCTTTCTTT
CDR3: CASSLVPWVDGGTGDTEAFF

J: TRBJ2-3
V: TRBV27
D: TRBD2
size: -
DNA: TGTGCCAGCAGTCAAGGACTAGCGCCGCAGTATTTT
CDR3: CASSQGLAPQYF

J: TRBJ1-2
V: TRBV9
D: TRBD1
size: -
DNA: TGTGCCAGCAGCACTGGGGGACAGGGAGTTTATTCAAGTGGCTACACCTTC
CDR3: CASSTGGQGVYSSGYTF

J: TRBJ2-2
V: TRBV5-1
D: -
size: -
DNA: TGCGCCAGCAGCCCGGGACAGAACACCGGGGAGCTGTTTTTT
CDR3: CASSPGQNTGELFF

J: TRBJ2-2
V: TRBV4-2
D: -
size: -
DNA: TGTGCCAGCAGCCAAGGCTCTATGGTGAACACCGGGGAGCTGTTTTTT
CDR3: CASSQGSMVNTGELFF

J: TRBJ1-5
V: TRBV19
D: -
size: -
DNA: TGTGCCAGTAGGGCGGATAGGGGGATCGGTCAGCCCCAGCATTTT
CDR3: CASRADRGIGQPQHF

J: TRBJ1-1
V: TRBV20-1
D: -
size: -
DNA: TGCAGTGCCCTCCGGCGGCTTGAAGCTTTCTTT
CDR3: CSALRRLEAFF

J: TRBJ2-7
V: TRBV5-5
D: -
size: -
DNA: TGTGCCAGCAGCTTACGAGGGCTAGGTACGGGAGAGCAGTACTTC
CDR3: CASSLRGLGTGEQYF

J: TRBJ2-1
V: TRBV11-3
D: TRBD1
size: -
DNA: TGTGCCAGCAGCTTACAGGGGGCTTACAATGAGCAGTTCTTC
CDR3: CASSLQGAYNEQFF

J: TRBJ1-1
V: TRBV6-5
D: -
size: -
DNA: TGTGCCAGCAGTTCTCCCACTGAAGCTTTCTTT
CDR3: CASSSPTEAFF

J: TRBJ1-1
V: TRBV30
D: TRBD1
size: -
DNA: TGTGCCTGGAGTGGACAGGGTTACACTGAAGCTTTCTTT
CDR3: CAWSGQGYTEAFF

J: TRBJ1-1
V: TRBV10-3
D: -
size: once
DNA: TGTGCCATCAGTGAAGGGGGTGGGGCTGAAGCTTTCTTT
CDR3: CAISEGGGAEAFF

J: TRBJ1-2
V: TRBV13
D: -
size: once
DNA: TGTGCCAGCACGGGACTCGGGGGCTACACCTTC
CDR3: CASTGLGGYTF

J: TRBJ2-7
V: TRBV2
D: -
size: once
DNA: TGTGCCAGCAGTGAAACGACAGGCCACTACGAGCAGTACTTC
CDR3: CASSETTGHYEQYF

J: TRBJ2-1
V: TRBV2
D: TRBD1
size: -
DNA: TGTGCCAGCAGCTTCGACAGGGGACCCTACAATGAGCAGTTCTTC
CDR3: CASSFDRGPYNEQFF

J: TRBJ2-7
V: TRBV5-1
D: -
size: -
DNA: TGCGCCAGCAGCCTTATACCCGAGCGCGAGCAGTACTTC
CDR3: CASSLIPEREQYF

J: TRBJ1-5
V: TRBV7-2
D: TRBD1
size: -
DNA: TGTGCCAGCAGCTTCCAACTGGGACAGGGGAAAGACAATCAGCCCCAGCATTTT
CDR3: CASSFQLGQGKDNQPQHF

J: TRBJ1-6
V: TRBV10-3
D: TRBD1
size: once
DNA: TGTGCCATCAGTGAAGGACAGGGCCTTAATAATTCACCCCTCCACTTT
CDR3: CAISEGQGLNNSPLHF